Listed here is a single TCR beta chain. Its antigen specificity is not known. Base qualities are not provided; no much larger clone lies one nucleotide away. Taken from the germline V gene, the CDR1 and CDR2 loops are MNHEY and SVGAGI. The CDR3 runs 14 residues from the cysteine to the phenylalanine. Only the CDR3 DNA is retained, 42 bases long and in frame from the first base. The junction carries 16 bases between V and J, which are trimmed by 6 bases and 7 bases respectively. This sample stems from a study of blood T cell repertoires in COVID-19 (dated by TCRdb to the early 2020s). As for the study more broadly: Collaborator samples came from the United States, Italy and Spain and covered acute and convalescent phases of COVID-19. Subjects who had been exposed to COVID-19, were actively infected with it, or had recovered from it provided the deeply sampled blood TCRbeta repertoires that made up the dataset. The material from the prospective study consisted of cDNA or gDNA derived from T cells, B-cell-depleted T cells, or PBMCs. Nearly every sample came with metadata listing a de-identified subject ID, COVID-19 status, age in years and sex. Samples were obtained from the ongoing ImmuneRACE study (first 160 participants) and from roughly 1,300 subjects provided by 6 global collaborators. HLA class I and class II types, where available, came from metadata supplied by the sample provider rather than from assay-based typing. The repertoires were released in a freely available public database intended as a resource for research on the immune response to SARS-CoV-2. Results the study describes overall, beyond this receptor: Clinical and demographic metadata were provided uncurated, with the amount varying by source and participant.

The immunoSEQ Assay, a bias-controlled multiplex PCR, was used to amplify TCRbeta CDR3 regions from genomic DNA. The source study handled its data this way. Within the assay, amplification of reference gene primers was used to estimate how many nucleated cells each sample contained. To quantify the absolute abundance of each unique TCRbeta CDR3 rearrangement, sequence reads were collapsed and filtered. For each sample, productive Simpson clonality was calculated by taking the square root of Simpson's diversity index across productive rearrangements. Sourced from immuneACCESS, this table was stored by TCRdb with only in-frame sequences that have V and J called. A share of the clones is absent; for the studies checked, an unresolved V gene accounts for under half, and the remainder has no known explanation. The V and J calls and clone size are taken from that table; D and trimming were inferred from the DNA. This sample gives 20,000 or so clones in total; 65% to 85% of them show up just once. The ten largest clones add up to 14% of the sample.

The collaborating institutions used their own protocols to collect whole blood in K2EDTA tubes. For TCRbeta analysis, collaborator samples were shipped as frozen whole blood, as isolated PBMCs, or as DNA extracted from either sample type. This clonotype was sampled from a middle-aged man with active or convalescent COVID-19. In this chain, TRBV6-5 is recombined with TRBJ1-5; no D gene call is confident. What was sequenced was peripheral blood. CDR3 protein: CASRRDGIGQPQHF. In nucleotides, the sequence is TGTGCCAGCAGAAGAGACGGGATAGGACAGCCCCAGCATTTT.